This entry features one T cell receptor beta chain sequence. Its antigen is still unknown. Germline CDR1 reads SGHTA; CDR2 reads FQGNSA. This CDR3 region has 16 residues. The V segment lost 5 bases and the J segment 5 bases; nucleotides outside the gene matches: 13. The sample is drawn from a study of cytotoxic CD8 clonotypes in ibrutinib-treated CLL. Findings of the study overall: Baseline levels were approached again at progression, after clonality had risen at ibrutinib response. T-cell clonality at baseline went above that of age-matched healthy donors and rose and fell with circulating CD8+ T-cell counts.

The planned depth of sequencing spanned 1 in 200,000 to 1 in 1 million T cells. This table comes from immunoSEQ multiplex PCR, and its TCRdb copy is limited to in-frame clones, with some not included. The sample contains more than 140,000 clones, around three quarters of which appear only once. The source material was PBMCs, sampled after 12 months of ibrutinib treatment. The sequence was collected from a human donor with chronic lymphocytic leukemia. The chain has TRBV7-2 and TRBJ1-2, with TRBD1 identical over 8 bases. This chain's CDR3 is CASSPPDREATYGYTF. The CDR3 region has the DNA TGTGCCAGCAGCCCACCGGACAGGGAAGCCACATATGGCTACACCTTC.